These 30 T cell receptor beta chains were sequenced from one sample in a study of T cell responses to AZD1222 COVID-19 vaccine. Measured with immunoSEQ multiplex PCR; TCRdb has only the in-frame clones, and not every one. Here the sample spans 95,000 to 150,000 clones, approximately 90% being singletons. Sequenced here: peripheral blood, sampled on day 0 of AZD1222 vaccination. These receptor sequences come from an adult in good health.

V is TRBV18 and J is TRBJ2-1; D not resolved. This CDR3 has 16 residues. Trimming shortened V by 6 bases and J by 0 bases, and 15 bases separated the two germline ends. Germline V gives CDR1 KGHSH, CDR2 LQKENI. The CDR3: CASSSRRASSYNEQFF. CDR3 DNA sequence: TGTGCCAGCTCGTCCCGACGGGCGAGCTCCTACAATGAGCAGTTCTTC.

This clone was observed a few times. This chain links TRBV11-2 with TRBJ2-1; D unclear. The CDR3 has 12 residues. With 5 bases removed from V and 7 bases from J, the gap between germline ends came to 9 bases. CDR1 SGHAT and CDR2 FQNNGV come from the germline V gene. CDR3 nucleotide sequence: TGTGCCAGCAGCACCAGCCCGAATGAGCAGTTCTTC. The encoded protein is CASSTSPNEQFF.

Comment on this clone: Other DNA sequences from this sample encode an identical CDR3 as well. The chain joins TRBV18 to TRBJ1-5; D uncertain. The CDR3 extends over 14 amino acids. The ends were cut back, 5 bases at V and 1 base at J, with 9 bases in the middle. In germline, CDR1 is KGHSH, CDR2 LQKENI. The CDR3 coding sequence is TGTGCCAGCTCAAGCCTCGGGAGCAATCAGCCCCAGCATTTT. Translating gives CASSSLGSNQPQHF.

The rearrangement joins TRBV5-1 to TRBJ1-1; no reliable D call. V lost 4 bases, J lost 1 base, and 8 bases lay in between. The germline V gene encodes CDR1 SGHRS and CDR2 YFSETQ. The CDR3 has 13 amino acids. This CDR3 reads CASSAGGNTEAFF. For the CDR3, the DNA is TGCGCCAGCAGCGCGGGCGGGAACACTGAAGCTTTCTTT.

V usage is TRBV7-9 and J usage is TRBJ1-2, with TRBD1 as a possible D gene (6 bases). Germline V gives CDR1 SEHNR, CDR2 FQNEAQ (reference sequence). This CDR3 region has 16 residues. The ends were cut back, 5 bases at V and 1 base at J, with 17 bases in the middle. As DNA, the CDR3 is TGTGCCAGCAGCCCAGGGGCAGGGCGCAATAACTATGGCTACACCTTC. Its protein product is CASSPGAGRNNYGYTF.

The chain is built from TRBV29-1 and TRBJ2-2; D may correspond to TRBD1 or TRBD2 (6 bases each). The germline V gene encodes CDR1 SQVTM and CDR2 ANQGSEA. This CDR3 is built from 12 residues. The germline V and J ends were trimmed by 7 bases and 4 bases, with 10 bases remaining between them. The CDR3 spells CSAGGPTGELFF. CDR3 DNA: TGCAGCGCCGGGGGCCCCACCGGGGAGCTGTTTTTT.

Only one count was recorded for this clone. The rearrangement links TRBV21-1 to TRBJ2-1; no check of the table's D call, TRBD1, against the DNA was made. TRBV21-1 is reported as a pseudogene. The CDR3 totals 15 residues. The CDR3 DNA reads TGTGCCAGCAGCAAAGCTACCCGAGGGGGCAATGAGCAGTTCTTC. Its translation: CASSKATRGGNEQFF.

The chain couples TRBV7-2 to TRBJ2-1; the D is unclear. The CDR3 runs to 13 residues. V lost 5 bases to trimming and J lost 5 bases, with 10 bases between them. Germline V gene lookup returns CDR1 SGHTA and CDR2 FQGNSA. CDR3 DNA: TGTGCCAGCAGCCTCACGGAAAACAATGAGCAGTTCTTC. Protein product: CASSLTENNEQFF.

This chain uses TRBV7-9 with TRBJ1-1; no clear D. Germline-derived CDR1 and CDR2 are SEHNR and FQNEAQ (reference sequence). The CDR3 contains 15 residues. Trimming took off 1 base at V and 2 bases at J, with 11 bases between the two ends. The CDR3 DNA sequence: TGTGCCAGCAGCTTAGATCCGTCGGGAAACACTGAAGCTTTCTTT. This gives the protein CASSLDPSGNTEAFF.

This chain uses TRBV9 with TRBJ2-3; TRBD2 agrees at 15 bases. The junction had 6 bases not matched to a gene; V was cut back by 4 bases and J by 6 bases. This CDR3 comprises 16 residues. Germline V gene sequence: CDR1 SGDLS, CDR2 YYNGEE. CDR3: CASSSWTSGGADTQYF. The CDR3 DNA reads as TGTGCCAGCAGCTCCTGGACTAGCGGGGGGGCGGATACGCAGTATTTT.

The DNA of the CDR3 is TGTGCCAGCAGCCACCTCCCTTCCGGACTAGCCGCCGGGGAGCTGTTTTTT. It encodes CASSHLPSGLAAGELFF. This chain joins TRBV5-8 and TRBJ2-2; TRBD2 agrees at 8 bases. The V gene end was trimmed by 4 bases and the J gene end by 6 bases; junction bases not matched to a gene: 14. This CDR3 region has 17 residues. Germline loops: CDR1 SGHTS, CDR2 YDEGEE.

The chain combines TRBV10-3 with TRBJ2-7; 8 bases map to TRBD1. Trimming removed 8 bases from V and 2 bases from J; junction bases left unmatched: 11. In germline, CDR1 is ENHRY, CDR2 SYGVKD. The CDR3 is 15 amino acids. The CDR3 loop is CAIRGAGQDPYEQYF. CDR3 DNA sequence: TGTGCCATCCGAGGGGCGGGACAGGACCCCTACGAGCAGTACTTC.

The chain links TRBV6-2 or TRBV6-3 to TRBJ2-7; no definite D call. Germline V lookup: CDR1 MNHEY, CDR2 SVGEGT. Trimming left V 5 bases short and J 0 bases short, with 14 bases between. The CDR3 consists of 15 residues. In DNA, the CDR3 is TGTGCCAGCAGTCTTTGGCAAAGGAGCTCCTACGAGCAGTACTTC. This translates into CASSLWQRSSYEQYF.

The V call is TRBV7-2, the J call TRBJ2-1, with 9 nucleotides matching TRBD1. CDR1 SGHTA and CDR2 FQGNSA come from the germline V gene. The ends lost 1 base at V and 3 bases at J; junction bases unmatched: 1. The CDR3 loop spans 15 amino acids. CDR3: CASSLGDRDYNEQFF. The DNA for the CDR3 is TGTGCCAGCAGCTTAGGGGACAGGGACTACAATGAGCAGTTCTTC.

This chain connects TRBV11-3 to TRBJ1-1; perhaps TRBD1 as D (5 bases). The germline V gene has CDR1 SGHNT and CDR2 YENEEA. CDR3 length: 12 residues. Trimming stripped 5 bases from V and 11 bases from J, with 15 bases between. Written as DNA, the CDR3 is TGTGCCAGCAGCACTAGTGGGGCTCGGGCTTTCTTT. Translated, it gives CASSTSGARAFF.

The J gene is TRBJ2-3, the V gene TRBV9; TRBD1 might be the D (6 bases). Looked up from germline, CDR1 is SGDLS and CDR2 is YYNGEE. CDR3 size: 16 residues. V lost 0 bases and J lost 11, with 22 bases in between. The DNA for the CDR3 is TGTGCCAGCAGCGTAGAGGGCAGGGGCCTCACGGGTATGCAGTATTTT. This translates into CASSVEGRGLTGMQYF.

The rearrangement links TRBV2 to TRBJ1-4, with D possibly being TRBD1 (6 bases). Germline V gene data show CDR1 as SNHLY and CDR2 as FYNNEI. Trimming pared 6 bases from V and 10 bases from J, leaving 15 bases between. This CDR3 has 13 amino acids. The CDR3 nucleotides read TGTGCCAGCAGGGGTGTCGGGACATCAAAACTGTTTTTT. Amino acid sequence: CASRGVGTSKLFF. The full variable domain, its missing parts supplied by reference TRBV2 and TRBJ1-4, is EPEVTQTPSHQVTQMGQEVILRCVPISNHLYFYWYRQILGQKVEFLVSFYNNEISEKSEIFDDQFSVERPDGSNFTLKIRSTKLEDSAMYFCASRGVGTSKLFFGSGTQLSVL.

The chain recombines TRBV6-5 with TRBJ2-5, with a tentative D call TRBD2 (6 bases). The CDR3 has 14 amino acids. The germline gives CDR1 MNHEY, CDR2 SVGAGI. Trimming shortened V by 6 bases and J by 5 bases, and 16 bases separated the two germline ends. The CDR3 reads CASSYTQGGETQYF. CDR3 DNA: TGTGCCAGCAGCTACACGCAGGGAGGCGAGACCCAGTACTTC.

The chain is built from TRBV11-2 and TRBJ1-2; 7 bases map to TRBD1. Germline V CDR1 and CDR2: SGHAT, FQNNGV. The CDR3 covers 15 residues. V gave up 6 bases and J gave up 7 bases; unmatched junction bases: 14. The CDR3 DNA sequence: TGTGCCAGCAGATCCACCCAGACAGGGAGGCCTGGCTACACCTTC. Residues: CASRSTQTGRPGYTF.

This clone was detected a few times. The genes are TRBV6-5 and TRBJ2-2; 8 bases are a match to TRBD2. This CDR3 contains 14 residues. Germline V gene lookup returns CDR1 MNHEY and CDR2 SVGAGI. V dropped 5 bases and J dropped 7; count of bases not matched to a gene: 6. CDR3 sequence (DNA): TGTGCCAGCAGTACCGGGACTAGGGGCGGGGAGCTGTTTTTT. Protein product: CASSTGTRGGELFF.

This clone was recorded at least ten times. The rearrangement links TRBV12-5 to TRBJ2-3; D is uncertain. Germline V gene sequence: CDR1 LGHNT, CDR2 FRNRAP. Trimming took off 1 base at V and 8 bases at J, with 4 bases between the two ends. The CDR3 runs to 11 residues. CDR3 sequence: CASGLAGTQYF. The DNA of the CDR3 is TGTGCTAGTGGTTTGGCGGGTACGCAGTATTTT.

This clone was detected a few times. The chain employs TRBV28 and TRBJ1-1; the D gene is possibly TRBD1 (5 bases). Germline V gives CDR1 MDHEN, CDR2 SYDVKM. CDR3 length equals 13 residues. V dropped 2 bases and J dropped 1 base, with 5 bases sitting between them. The CDR3: CASSLGANTEAFF. Here the CDR3 DNA reads TGTGCCAGCAGTTTAGGGGCGAACACTGAAGCTTTCTTT.

V and J are TRBV30 and TRBJ1-6; D gene ambiguous. Trimming pared 3 bases from V and 2 bases from J, leaving 5 bases between. Germline CDR1 and CDR2: GTSNPN and SVGIG (reference sequence). This CDR3 is 13 amino acids long. The DNA for the CDR3 is TGTGCCTGGAGGGGCGCCTATAATTCACCCCTCCACTTT. Residues: CAWRGAYNSPLHF.

This sequence joins TRBV28 and TRBJ1-1, with a possible D match to TRBD1 (5 bases). The CDR3 covers 13 residues. Germline V gives CDR1 MDHEN, CDR2 SYDVKM. Between the trimmed V and J ends, which lost 4 bases and 10 bases, there was a span of 16 bases. CDR3 protein: CASSSGQGSGAFF. CDR3 DNA sequence: TGTGCCAGCAGTTCGGGGCAGGGAAGTGGAGCTTTCTTT.

J is TRBJ2-1 and V is TRBV4-2, with D unclear. CDR1 and CDR2 (germline): LGHNA, YNFKEQ. V was clipped by 0 bases and J by 7 bases, with 4 bases between them. The CDR3 is 12 amino acids. CDR3 sequence (DNA): TGTGCCAGCAGCCAAGAGCGGAATGAGCAGTTCTTC. Translating gives CASSQERNEQFF.

This clone was seen just once. This chain links TRBV19 with TRBJ2-7; D is undetermined. Trimming shortened V by 5 bases and J by 0 bases, and 11 bases separated the two germline ends. CDR3 length: 14 amino acids. Germline CDR1 LNHDA, CDR2 SQIVND (reference sequence). The CDR3 region is CASSPSGPSYEQYF. DNA for the CDR3: TGTGCCAGTAGTCCCTCCGGTCCCTCCTACGAGCAGTACTTC.

The chain is built from TRBV7-2 and TRBJ1-5, with D tentatively TRBD1 (6 bases). V was clipped by 5 bases and J by 0 bases, with 14 bases between them. This CDR3 spans 16 amino acids. Germline CDR1 SGHTA, CDR2 FQGNSA. This CDR3 is CASSPSGGLSNQPQHF. The CDR3 DNA sequence: TGTGCCAGCAGCCCGTCGGGGGGCCTTAGCAATCAGCCCCAGCATTTT.

The gene calls are TRBV4-3 and TRBJ2-6; D ambiguous. V was pared by 4 bases and J by 2 bases, with 6 bases between. Germline V gene data show CDR1 as LGHNA and CDR2 as YSLEER. CDR3 size: 14 residues. This chain's CDR3 is CASSPVTGANVLTF. The DNA of the CDR3 is TGCGCCAGCAGCCCAGTAACTGGGGCCAACGTCCTGACTTTC.

CDR3 loop: CASSLMGLASQETQYF. The CDR3 nucleotides read TGTGCCAGCAGCTTAATGGGACTAGCGAGCCAAGAGACCCAGTACTTC. V gene TRBV7-8 combines with J gene TRBJ2-5, with 10 bases matching TRBD2. Germline CDR1 reads SGHVS; CDR2 reads FQNEAQ. V was clipped by 2 bases and J by 1 base; unmatched bases: 4. CDR3 size: 16 residues.

This chain links TRBV7-9 with TRBJ1-1; no firm D call. This CDR3 region has 14 residues. Between the trimmed V and J ends, which lost 3 bases and 4 bases, there was a span of 12 bases. Germline V lookup: CDR1 SEHNR, CDR2 FQNEAQ (reference sequence). The DNA for the CDR3 is TGTGCCAGCAGCTTCCTTCAGGTTGGCACTGAAGCTTTCTTT. It translates to CASSFLQVGTEAFF.